Following are 18 T cell receptor beta chains from one sample sequenced in a study of CD8+CD57+ T cells in acquired aplastic anemia. Genomic DNA, serving as template, underwent TCR beta VDJ and CDR3 profiling. TCRdb re-analysed the reads in MiXCR, keeping a single row per CDR3 protein. The sample records tens of thousands of distinct CDR3 sequences, around 70% being singletons. CD8+CD57+ cell expansion, shown by flow cytometry, had occurred in the patients selected for sequencing. The sample was sorted CD4+, CD8+, or CD8+CD57+ T cells (not recorded which) from PBMCs. Source of these receptors: a human donor with aplastic anemia.

The chain combines TRBV19 with TRBJ2-2, with D unclear. Germline V CDR1 and CDR2: LNHDA, SQIVND (reference sequence). V was pared by 4 bases and J by 9 bases, with 12 bases between. CDR3 length equals 13 residues. The CDR3 loop reads CASSTRSGRELFF. CDR3 in DNA: TGTGCCAGTAGTACACGGTCCGGACGGGAGCTGTTTTTT.

The chain is built from TRBV29-1 and TRBJ2-5, with TRBD1 matching 8 bases. The CDR3 runs 15 residues. V lost 1 base, J lost 3 bases, and 7 bases stayed unmatched. The V gene's germline CDR1 is SQVTM and CDR2 ANQGSEA. The chain's CDR3 is CSVEGARGLEETQYF. The CDR3 DNA reads as TGCAGCGTTGAAGGCGCCAGGGGGCTAGAAGAGACCCAGTACTTC.

The chain uses TRBV7-9 and TRBJ2-7, with a tentative D call TRBD2 (5 bases). The CDR3 is made up of 12 amino acids. Trimming removed 4 bases at V and 7 bases at J, with 11 bases between. Germline-derived CDR1 and CDR2 are SEHNR and FQNEAQ (reference sequence). CDR3 protein: CASSSIRGEQYF. CDR3 DNA sequence: TGTGCCAGCAGCTCCATCAGAGGGGAGCAGTACTTC.

This clonotype came up a few times. This chain joins TRBV7-9 and TRBJ2-5, with TRBD2 matching over 11 bases. CDR3 length: 16 amino acids. V gave up 1 base and J gave up 0 bases; unmatched junction bases: 1. Per germline, CDR1 SEHNR and CDR2 FQNEAQ (reference sequence). CDR3 DNA: TGTGCCAGCAGCTTAGGACTAGCGGGGTACCAAGAGACCCAGTACTTC. It translates to CASSLGLAGYQETQYF.

The V and J genes are TRBV7-9 and TRBJ2-7; no definite D call. Germline assignment: CDR1 SEHNR and CDR2 FQNEAQ (reference sequence). This CDR3 contains 11 residues. The germline V and J ends were trimmed by 0 bases and 7 bases, with 4 bases remaining between them. CDR3 residues: CASSLAEEQYF. The CDR3 region has the DNA TGTGCCAGCAGCTTAGCGGAAGAGCAGTACTTC.

The gene calls are TRBV6-2 or TRBV6-3 and TRBJ2-2; possible D gene TRBD1, 5 bases. Germline V lookup: CDR1 MNHEY, CDR2 SVGEGT. This CDR3 has 12 residues. The V gene lost 7 bases and the J gene lost 6 bases, with 9 bases spanning the gap. This chain's CDR3 is CASTQGAGELFF. CDR3 coding DNA: TGTGCCAGCACCCAGGGTGCCGGGGAGCTGTTTTTT.

Details on this clonotype: This CDR3 fails to terminate in the conserved phenylalanine or tryptophan, so it likely reflects a read error. The J gene is TRBJ2-7, the V gene TRBV7-9, with no clear D. The CDR3 sequence is 14 residues long. Germline loops: CDR1 SEHNR, CDR2 FQNEAQ (reference sequence). V was clipped by 2 bases and J by 0 bases, with 8 bases between them. CDR3 amino acids: CASSLQGFSYEQYS. The DNA for the CDR3 is TGTGCCAGCAGCTTACAAGGTTTCTCCTACGAGCAGTACTCC.

Concerning this clonotype: An end of the junction differs from the germline gene, which may be a read error. V gene TRBV27 combines with J gene TRBJ2-1, with D perhaps matching TRBD1 or TRBD2 (5 bases each). The CDR3 contains 18 residues. In germline, CDR1 is MNHEY, CDR2 SMNVEV (reference sequence). In nucleotides, the CDR3 is TGTGTCAGCAGTTTATGGGGGATCTTTGAAGGGATTTACAATGAGCAGTTCTTC. Translating gives CVSSLWGIFEGIYNEQFF.

The V call is TRBV9, the J call TRBJ2-1, with D maybe TRBD2 (5 bases). The length of the CDR3 is 16 residues. Looked up from germline, CDR1 is SGDLS and CDR2 is YYNGEE. V was trimmed by 1 base and J by 4 bases, leaving 15 bases between them. CDR3 loop: CASSVRSVSDYNEQFF. DNA of the CDR3: TGTGCCAGCAGCGTACGGAGTGTTAGCGATTACAATGAGCAGTTCTTC.

The chain carries TRBV10-3 and TRBJ2-7, with 8 nucleotides matching TRBD1. The CDR3 runs 14 residues. The trim removed 0 bases at V and 3 bases at J, leaving 1 base unmatched. Germline lookup yields CDR1 ENHRY and CDR2 SYGVKD. The CDR3 loop is CAISESQGGYEQYF. DNA for the CDR3: TGTGCCATCAGTGAGTCACAGGGGGGCTACGAGCAGTACTTC.

This clonotype was seen a few times. V and J are TRBV20-1 and TRBJ1-2; TRBD1 matches at 7 bases. V was clipped by 4 bases and J by 4 bases; unmatched bases: 12. The CDR3 is 15 residues long. Looked up from germline, CDR1 is DFQATT and CDR2 is SNEGSKA (reference sequence). CDR3 bases: TGCAGTGCTAACCCTGACAGGGCCTCTGGCTATGGCTACACCTTC. Translating it yields CSANPDRASGYGYTF.

CDR3 amino acids: CSVSTSADTQYF. The DNA of the CDR3 is TGCAGCGTTAGTACTTCAGCAGATACGCAGTATTTT. The rearrangement links TRBV29-1 to TRBJ2-3; D ambiguous. CDR1 SQVTM and CDR2 ANQGSEA come from the germline V gene. The V end was cut by 5 bases, the J end by 4 bases, with 10 bases between. CDR3 length: 12 amino acids.

This clonotype was detected once. V gene TRBV2 combines with J gene TRBJ1-2; no reliable D call. With 2 bases removed from V and 5 bases from J, the gap between germline ends came to 15 bases. CDR1 and CDR2 from the germline V gene are SNHLY and FYNNEI. The CDR3 has 15 amino acids. The CDR3, as DNA: TGTGCCAGCAGTGAAAGGCAGGTCGTGGGATATGGCTACACCTTC. This codes for CASSERQVVGYGYTF.

This clonotype has only one observation. The chain combines TRBV20-1 with TRBJ1-1, with unresolved D. The CDR3 sequence is 13 residues long. CDR1 is DFQATT and CDR2 is SNEGSKA in the germline V gene (reference sequence). CDR3 residues: CGGCGAGNTEAFF. Here the CDR3 DNA reads TGCGGAGGTTGTGGCGCCGGGAACACTGAAGCTTTCTTT.

In its sample, this clonotype was seen once. The genes are TRBV2 and TRBJ1-5; no clear D gene. Trimming pared 4 bases from V and 7 bases from J, leaving 11 bases between. Looked up from germline, CDR1 is SNHLY and CDR2 is FYNNEI. The CDR3 covers 13 residues. The CDR3 is CASSGGWEQPQHF. The CDR3 region has the DNA TGTGCCAGCAGTGGGGGTTGGGAACAGCCCCAGCATTTT.

This clonotype occurred a few times. CDR3 sequence reads: CASTTSGSANEQFF. The CDR3, as DNA: TGTGCCAGCACTACTAGCGGGAGCGCCAATGAGCAGTTCTTC. V is TRBV6-1 and J is TRBJ2-1; 11 bases are a match to TRBD2. The germline CDR1 and CDR2 sequences are MNHNS and SASEGT. The CDR3 contains 14 residues. V lost 7 bases to trimming and J lost 6 bases; unmatched junction nucleotides: 5.

The rearrangement uses TRBV20-1 and TRBJ2-7, with a weak D call TRBD1 (6 bases). The length of the CDR3 is 12 residues. Trimming removed 4 bases from V and 7 bases from J, with 14 bases in between. CDR1 and CDR2 from the germline V gene are DFQATT and SNEGSKA (reference sequence). CDR3 coding DNA: TGCAGTGCTATTCTGCAGGGGCGAGAGCAGTACTTC. The encoded protein is CSAILQGREQYF.

The V and J genes are TRBV29-1 and TRBJ2-7; maybe TRBD2 (6 bases). The CDR3 has 12 amino acids. Germline V gives CDR1 SQVTM, CDR2 ANQGSEA. Trimming left V 3 bases short and J 4 bases short, with 10 bases between. CDR3 coding DNA: TGCAGCGTTGAGGAGGGGACGTACGAGCAGTACTTC. This codes for CSVEEGTYEQYF.